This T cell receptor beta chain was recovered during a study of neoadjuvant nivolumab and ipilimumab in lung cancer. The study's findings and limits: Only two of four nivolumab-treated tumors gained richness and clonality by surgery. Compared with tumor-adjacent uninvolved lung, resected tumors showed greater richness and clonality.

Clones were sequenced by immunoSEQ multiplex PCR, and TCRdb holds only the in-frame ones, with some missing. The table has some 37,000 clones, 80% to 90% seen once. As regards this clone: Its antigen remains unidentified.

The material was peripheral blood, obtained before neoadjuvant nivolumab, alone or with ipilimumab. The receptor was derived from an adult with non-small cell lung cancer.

CDR3 residues: CASHEGLGEKLFF. CDR3 coding DNA: TGTGCCAGCCACGAGGGCCTGGGGGAAAAACTGTTTTTT. The rearrangement uses TRBV7-9 and TRBJ1-4; D is unclear. This CDR3 contains 13 residues. CDR1 is SEHNR, CDR2 FQNEAQ, per germline (reference sequence). The V end lost 8 bases, the J end lost 8 bases, and 15 bases lay between the germline ends.